The sequence of this T cell receptor (beta chain) was determined in a study of human versus mouse CDR3 diversity and MHC coevolution. As for the study in general: Samples had between about 0.6 x 10^7 and 1.6 x 10^7 valid reads.

Some clones are missing from TCRdb's copy, which holds only in-frame ones; the method was immunoSEQ multiplex PCR. This sample has about 77,000 clones, with just under 95% found just once. Sorting isolated naive CD4 T cells lacking CD45RO and expressing CD62L. The CDR3 contains 16 residues. J gave up 1 base and V 0 bases, and 0 bases lay outside the gene matches. The germline V gene encodes CDR1 KGHSH and CDR2 LQKENI. Comments on this clone: Its matching antigen is unknown.

The study's findings and limits: On average, humans showed more CDR3 deletions and insertions than mice. Human T cells underwent selection on more than five different MHC II alleles.

Sequencing was carried out using naive CD4+ T cells from blood. Described subset: CD45RO-negative CD62L-positive naive CD4 T cells. The clonotype originates from a person between 25 and 75 years old in good health. This chain connects TRBV18 to TRBJ2-6, with 7 bases fitting TRBD1. Written as DNA, the CDR3 is TGTGCCAGCTCACCACCGACAGGGTCTGGGGCCAACGTCCTGACTTTC. Translation: CASSPPTGSGANVLTF.